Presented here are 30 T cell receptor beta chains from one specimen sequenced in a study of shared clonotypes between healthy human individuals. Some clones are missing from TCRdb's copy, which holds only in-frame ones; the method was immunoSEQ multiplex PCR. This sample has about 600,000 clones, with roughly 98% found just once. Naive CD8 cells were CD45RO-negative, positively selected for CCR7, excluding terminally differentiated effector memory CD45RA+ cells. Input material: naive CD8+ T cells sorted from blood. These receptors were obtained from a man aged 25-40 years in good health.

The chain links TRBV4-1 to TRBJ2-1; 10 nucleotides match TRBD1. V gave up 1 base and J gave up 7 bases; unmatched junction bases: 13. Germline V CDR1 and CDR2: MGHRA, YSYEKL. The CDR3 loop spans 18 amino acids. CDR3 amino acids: CASSQGPPGQGFGNEQFF. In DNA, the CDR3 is TGCGCCAGCAGCCAAGGTCCCCCGGGACAGGGGTTCGGGAATGAGCAGTTCTTC.

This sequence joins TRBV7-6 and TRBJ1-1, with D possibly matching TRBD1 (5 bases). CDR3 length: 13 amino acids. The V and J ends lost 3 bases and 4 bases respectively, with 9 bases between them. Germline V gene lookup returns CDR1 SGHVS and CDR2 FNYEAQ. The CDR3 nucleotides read TGTGCCAGCAGCTTGGAAAGGGGCACTGAAGCTTTCTTT. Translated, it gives CASSLERGTEAFF.

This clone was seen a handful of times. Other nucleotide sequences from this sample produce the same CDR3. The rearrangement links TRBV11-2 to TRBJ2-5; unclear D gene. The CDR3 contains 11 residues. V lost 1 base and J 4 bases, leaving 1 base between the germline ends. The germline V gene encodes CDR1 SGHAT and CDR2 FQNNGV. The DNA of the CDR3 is TGTGCCAGCAGCTTAGGAGAGACCCAGTACTTC. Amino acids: CASSLGETQYF.

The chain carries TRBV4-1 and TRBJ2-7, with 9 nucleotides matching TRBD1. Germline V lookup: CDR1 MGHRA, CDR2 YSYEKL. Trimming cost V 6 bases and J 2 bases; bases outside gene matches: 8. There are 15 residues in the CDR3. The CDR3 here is CASSETGQGTYEQYF. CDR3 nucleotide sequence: TGCGCCAGCAGTGAGACGGGACAGGGAACCTACGAGCAGTACTTC.

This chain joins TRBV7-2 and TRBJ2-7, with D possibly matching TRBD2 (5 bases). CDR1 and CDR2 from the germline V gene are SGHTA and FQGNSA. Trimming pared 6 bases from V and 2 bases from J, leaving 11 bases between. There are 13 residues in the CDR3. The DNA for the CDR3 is TGTGCCAGCAGTCATGGAGGTCCCTACGAGCAGTACTTC. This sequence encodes CASSHGGPYEQYF.

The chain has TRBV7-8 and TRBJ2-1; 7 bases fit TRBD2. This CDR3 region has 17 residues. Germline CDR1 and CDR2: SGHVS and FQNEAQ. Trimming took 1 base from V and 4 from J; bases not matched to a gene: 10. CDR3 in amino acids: CASSLGGGLNVYNEQFF. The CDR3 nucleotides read TGTGCCAGCAGCTTAGGCGGGGGACTAAATGTTTACAATGAGCAGTTCTTC.

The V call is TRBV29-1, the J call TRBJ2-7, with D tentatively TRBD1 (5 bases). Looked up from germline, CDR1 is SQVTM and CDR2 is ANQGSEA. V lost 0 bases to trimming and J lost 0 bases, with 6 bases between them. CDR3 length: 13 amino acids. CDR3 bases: TGCAGCGTTGAAGAACAGGACTCCTACGAGCAGTACTTC. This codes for CSVEEQDSYEQYF.

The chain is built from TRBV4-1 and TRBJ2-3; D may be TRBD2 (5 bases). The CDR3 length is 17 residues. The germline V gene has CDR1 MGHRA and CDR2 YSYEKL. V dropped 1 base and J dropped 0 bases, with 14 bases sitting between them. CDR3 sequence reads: CASSQGVVAGSTDTQYF. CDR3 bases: TGCGCCAGCAGCCAAGGGGTAGTGGCGGGTAGCACAGATACGCAGTATTTT.

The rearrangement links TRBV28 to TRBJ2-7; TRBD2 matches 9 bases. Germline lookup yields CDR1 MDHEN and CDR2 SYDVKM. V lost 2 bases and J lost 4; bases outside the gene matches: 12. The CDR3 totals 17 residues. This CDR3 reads CASSLERLADIKYEQYF. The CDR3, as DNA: TGTGCCAGCAGTTTAGAGAGACTAGCGGACATAAAATACGAGCAGTACTTC.

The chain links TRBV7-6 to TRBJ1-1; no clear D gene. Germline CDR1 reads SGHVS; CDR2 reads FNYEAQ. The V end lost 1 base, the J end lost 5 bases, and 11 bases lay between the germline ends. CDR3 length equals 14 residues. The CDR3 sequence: CASSLGAMRTEAFF. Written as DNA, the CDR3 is TGTGCCAGCAGCTTAGGTGCCATGAGGACTGAAGCTTTCTTT.

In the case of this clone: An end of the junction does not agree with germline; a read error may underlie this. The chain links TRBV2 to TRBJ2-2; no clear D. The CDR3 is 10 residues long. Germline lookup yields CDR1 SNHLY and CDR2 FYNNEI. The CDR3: CAVNTGELFF. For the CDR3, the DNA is TGCGCGGTGAACACCGGGGAGCTGTTTTTT.

This CDR3 reads CASVPAGGRGGYTF. CDR3 nucleotides: TGTGCCAGCGTCCCCGCAGGGGGCAGGGGAGGCTACACCTTC. The rearrangement joins TRBV28 to TRBJ1-2; TRBD1 agrees at 8 bases. Germline-derived CDR1 and CDR2 are MDHEN and SYDVKM. After removal of 8 bases from V and 8 bases from J, the junction contained 13 bases not matched to a gene. The CDR3 consists of 14 residues.

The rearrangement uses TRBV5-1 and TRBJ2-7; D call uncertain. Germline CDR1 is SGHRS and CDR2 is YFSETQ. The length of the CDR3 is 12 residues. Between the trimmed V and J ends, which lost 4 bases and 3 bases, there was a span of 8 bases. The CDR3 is CASSLENYEQYF. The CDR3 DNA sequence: TGCGCCAGCAGCCTTGAAAACTACGAGCAGTACTTC.

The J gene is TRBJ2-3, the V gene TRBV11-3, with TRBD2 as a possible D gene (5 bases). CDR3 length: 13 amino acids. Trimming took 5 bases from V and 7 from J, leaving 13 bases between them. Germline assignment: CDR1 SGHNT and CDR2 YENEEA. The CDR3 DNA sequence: TGTGCCAGCAGCATAGCGTTCTCAAATACGCAGTATTTT. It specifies CASSIAFSNTQYF.

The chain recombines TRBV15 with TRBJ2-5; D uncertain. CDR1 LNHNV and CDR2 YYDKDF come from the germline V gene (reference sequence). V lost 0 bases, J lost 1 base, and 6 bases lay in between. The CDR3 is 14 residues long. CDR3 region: CATSRDSLQETQYF. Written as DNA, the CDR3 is TGTGCCACCAGCAGAGATTCGCTCCAAGAGACCCAGTACTTC.

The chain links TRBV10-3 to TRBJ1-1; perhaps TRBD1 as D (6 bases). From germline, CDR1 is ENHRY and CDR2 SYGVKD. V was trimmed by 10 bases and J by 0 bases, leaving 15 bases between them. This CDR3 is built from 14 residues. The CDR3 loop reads CATFRGGMNTEAFF. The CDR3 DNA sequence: TGTGCCACCTTCAGGGGAGGGATGAACACTGAAGCTTTCTTT.

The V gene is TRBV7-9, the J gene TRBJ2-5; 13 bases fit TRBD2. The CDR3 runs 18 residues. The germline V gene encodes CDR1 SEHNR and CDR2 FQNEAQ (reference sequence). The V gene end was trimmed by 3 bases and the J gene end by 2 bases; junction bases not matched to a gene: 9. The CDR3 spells CASSFPGLAGDWQETQYF. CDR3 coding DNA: TGTGCCAGCAGCTTCCCCGGACTAGCGGGAGATTGGCAAGAGACCCAGTACTTC.

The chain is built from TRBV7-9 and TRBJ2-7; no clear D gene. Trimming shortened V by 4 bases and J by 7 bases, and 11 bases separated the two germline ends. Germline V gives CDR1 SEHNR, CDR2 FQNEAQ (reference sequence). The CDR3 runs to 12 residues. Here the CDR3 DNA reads TGTGCCAGCAGCTACAGACGACAAGAGCAGTACTTC. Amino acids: CASSYRRQEQYF.

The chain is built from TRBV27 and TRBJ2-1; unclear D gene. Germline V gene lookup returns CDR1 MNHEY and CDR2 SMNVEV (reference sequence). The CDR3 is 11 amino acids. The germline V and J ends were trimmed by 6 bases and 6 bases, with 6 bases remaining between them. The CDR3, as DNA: TGTGCCAGCAGCAAGCTCAATGAGCAGTTCTTC. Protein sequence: CASSKLNEQFF.

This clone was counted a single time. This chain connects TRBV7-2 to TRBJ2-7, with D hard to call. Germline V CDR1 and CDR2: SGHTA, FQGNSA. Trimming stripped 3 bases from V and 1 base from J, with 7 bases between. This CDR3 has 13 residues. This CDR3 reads CASSFAGSYEQYF. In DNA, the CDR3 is TGTGCCAGCAGCTTCGCAGGTTCCTACGAGCAGTACTTC.

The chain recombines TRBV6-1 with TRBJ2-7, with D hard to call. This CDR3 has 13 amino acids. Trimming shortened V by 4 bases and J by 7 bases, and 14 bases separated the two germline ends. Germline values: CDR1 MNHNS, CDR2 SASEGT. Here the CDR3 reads CASSAKASAEQYF. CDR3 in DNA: TGTGCCAGCAGTGCTAAGGCCAGCGCAGAGCAGTACTTC.

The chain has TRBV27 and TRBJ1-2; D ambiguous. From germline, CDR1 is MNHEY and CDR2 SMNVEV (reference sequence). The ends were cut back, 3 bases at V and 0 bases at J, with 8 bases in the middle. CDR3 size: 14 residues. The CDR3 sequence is CASSLINTNYGYTF. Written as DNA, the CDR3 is TGTGCCAGCAGTTTGATTAATACTAACTATGGCTACACCTTC.

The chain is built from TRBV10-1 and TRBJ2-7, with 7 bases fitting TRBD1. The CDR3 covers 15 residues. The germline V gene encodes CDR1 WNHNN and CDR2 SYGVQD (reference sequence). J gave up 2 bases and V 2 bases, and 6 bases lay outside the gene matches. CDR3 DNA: TGCGCCAGCAGTGAGATGCGGACAGGTCCCTACGAGCAGTACTTC. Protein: CASSEMRTGPYEQYF.

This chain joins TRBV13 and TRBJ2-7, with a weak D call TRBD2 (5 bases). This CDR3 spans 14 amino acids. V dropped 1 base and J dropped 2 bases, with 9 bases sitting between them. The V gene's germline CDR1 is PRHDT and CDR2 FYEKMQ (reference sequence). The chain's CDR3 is CASSLAERPYEQYF. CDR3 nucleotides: TGTGCCAGCAGCTTAGCGGAGCGGCCCTACGAGCAGTACTTC.

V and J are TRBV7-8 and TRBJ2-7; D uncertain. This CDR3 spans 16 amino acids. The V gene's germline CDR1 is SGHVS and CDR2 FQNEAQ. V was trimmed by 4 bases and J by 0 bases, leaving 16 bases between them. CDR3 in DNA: TGTGCCAGCAGCTGGGATTCGGACGGAAGCTCCTACGAGCAGTACTTC. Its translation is CASSWDSDGSSYEQYF.

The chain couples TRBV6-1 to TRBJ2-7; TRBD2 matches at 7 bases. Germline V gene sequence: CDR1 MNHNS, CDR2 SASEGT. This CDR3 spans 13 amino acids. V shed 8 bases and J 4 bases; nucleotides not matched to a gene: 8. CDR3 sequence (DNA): TGTGCCAGCTGCGGGAGAGAGGGATACGAGCAGTACTTC. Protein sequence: CASCGREGYEQYF.

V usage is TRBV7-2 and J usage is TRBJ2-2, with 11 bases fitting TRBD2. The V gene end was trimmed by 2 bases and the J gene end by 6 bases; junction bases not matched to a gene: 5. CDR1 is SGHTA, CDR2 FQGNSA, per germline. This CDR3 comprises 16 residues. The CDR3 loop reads CASSLKLAGDSGELFF. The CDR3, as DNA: TGTGCCAGCAGCTTAAAACTAGCGGGAGATTCCGGGGAGCTGTTTTTT.

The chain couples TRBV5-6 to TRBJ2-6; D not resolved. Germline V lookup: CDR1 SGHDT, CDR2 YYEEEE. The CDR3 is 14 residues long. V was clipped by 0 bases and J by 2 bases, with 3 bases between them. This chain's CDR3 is CASSLETGANVLTF. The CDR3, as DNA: TGTGCCAGCAGCTTGGAGACTGGGGCCAACGTCCTGACTTTC.

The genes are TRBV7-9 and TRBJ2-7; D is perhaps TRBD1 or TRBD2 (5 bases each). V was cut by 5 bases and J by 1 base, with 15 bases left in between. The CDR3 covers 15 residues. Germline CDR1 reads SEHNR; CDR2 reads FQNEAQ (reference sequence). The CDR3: CASSPVGDGSYEQYF. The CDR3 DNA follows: TGTGCCAGCAGCCCCGTAGGGGACGGATCCTACGAGCAGTACTTC.

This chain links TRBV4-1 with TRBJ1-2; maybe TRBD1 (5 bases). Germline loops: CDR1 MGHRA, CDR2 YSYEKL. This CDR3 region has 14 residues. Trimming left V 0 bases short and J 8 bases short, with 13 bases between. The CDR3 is CASSQDLAGRGYTF. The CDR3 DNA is TGCGCCAGCAGCCAAGATTTGGCAGGGAGGGGCTACACCTTC.